This T cell receptor beta chain was sequenced for a study of blood T cell repertoires in COVID-19. Study as a whole: From the United States, Italy and Spain came samples of acute and convalescent COVID-19. Sample material is recorded as cDNA or gDNA derived from T cells, B-cell-depleted T cells, or PBMCs.

Original processing methods: Estimation of nucleated cell counts relied on the amplification of reference gene primers. The method was immunoSEQ multiplex PCR; TCRdb's version includes in-frame clones alone and lacks a portion of them. Clone size and the V and J calls come from that table; the DNA yielded D and trimming. Counted here are about 130,000 clones, more than 75% occurring once; the ten biggest clones make up about 2%. The length of the CDR3 is 15 residues. Germline CDR1 and CDR2: LNHDA and SQIVND (reference sequence). V dropped 9 bases and J dropped 3; count of bases not matched to a gene: 11.

This sequence originates from a man between 65 and 85 years old with active COVID-19. The sample comprised peripheral blood. V and J are TRBV19 and TRBJ2-7, with 10 bases lining up with TRBD1. The DNA for the CDR3 is TGTGCCAGCGCTCCCGGGACAGGGGAAGGCTACGAGCAGTACTTC. Protein: CASAPGTGEGYEQYF. The variable domain in full, completed from reference TRBV19 and TRBJ2-7, reads DGGITQSPKYLFRKEGQNVTLSCEQNLNHDAMYWYRQDPGQGLRLIYYSQIVNDFQKGDIAEGYSVSREKKESFPLTVTSAQKNPTAFYLCASAPGTGEGYEQYFGPGTRLTVT.